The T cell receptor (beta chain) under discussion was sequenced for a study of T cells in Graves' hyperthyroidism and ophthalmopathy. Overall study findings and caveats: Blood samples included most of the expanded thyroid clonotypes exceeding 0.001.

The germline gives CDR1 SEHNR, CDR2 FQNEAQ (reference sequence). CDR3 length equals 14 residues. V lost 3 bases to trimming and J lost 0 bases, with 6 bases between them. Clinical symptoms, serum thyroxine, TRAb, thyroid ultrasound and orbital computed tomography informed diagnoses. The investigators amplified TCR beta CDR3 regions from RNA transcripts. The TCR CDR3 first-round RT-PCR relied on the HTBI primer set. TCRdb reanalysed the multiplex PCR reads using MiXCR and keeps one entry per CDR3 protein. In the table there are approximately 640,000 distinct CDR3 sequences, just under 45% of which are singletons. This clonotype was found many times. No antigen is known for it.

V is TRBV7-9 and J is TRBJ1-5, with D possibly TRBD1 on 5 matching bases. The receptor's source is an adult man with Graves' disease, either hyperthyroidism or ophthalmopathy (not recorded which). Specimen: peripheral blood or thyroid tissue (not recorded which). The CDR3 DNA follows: TGTGCCAGCAGCTTGACAGATAGCAATCAGCCCCAGCATTTT. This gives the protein CASSLTDSNQPQHF.